This T cell receptor beta chain was found in a study of cytomegalovirus exposure and HLA in healthy donors. General observations from the study: Immune exposure data for these donors was limited to CMV serostatus. An observed cluster of highly shared sequence variants was recorded as a likely sequencing artifact. A later analysis, which compared TCR beta chains of equal frequency, found the HLA-associated ones more clonally expanded. Segments of the TCR beta V type were, in most cases, productive about 87% or about 30% of the time in an earlier analysis.

The primer mix had 60 Vbeta and 13 Jbeta primers. The protocol was immunoSEQ multiplex PCR, while the TCRdb copy is restricted to in-frame clones and leaves out a portion. The repertoire holds around 210,000 clones, with more than 75% as singletons. As concerns this clone: What it recognizes is unknown.

The CDR3 has 13 residues. Germline CDR1 reads ENHRY; CDR2 reads SYGVKD. The ends lost 6 bases at V and 8 bases at J; junction bases unmatched: 7. V and J are TRBV10-3 and TRBJ1-2; 9 positions agree with TRBD1. Material: PBMCs. The sequence came from a girl between 2 and 10 years old in good health and CMV-seronegative. Here the CDR3 DNA reads TGTGCCATCAGGGGGGACAGGGAGAGCGGCTACACCTTC. As protein: CAIRGDRESGYTF.